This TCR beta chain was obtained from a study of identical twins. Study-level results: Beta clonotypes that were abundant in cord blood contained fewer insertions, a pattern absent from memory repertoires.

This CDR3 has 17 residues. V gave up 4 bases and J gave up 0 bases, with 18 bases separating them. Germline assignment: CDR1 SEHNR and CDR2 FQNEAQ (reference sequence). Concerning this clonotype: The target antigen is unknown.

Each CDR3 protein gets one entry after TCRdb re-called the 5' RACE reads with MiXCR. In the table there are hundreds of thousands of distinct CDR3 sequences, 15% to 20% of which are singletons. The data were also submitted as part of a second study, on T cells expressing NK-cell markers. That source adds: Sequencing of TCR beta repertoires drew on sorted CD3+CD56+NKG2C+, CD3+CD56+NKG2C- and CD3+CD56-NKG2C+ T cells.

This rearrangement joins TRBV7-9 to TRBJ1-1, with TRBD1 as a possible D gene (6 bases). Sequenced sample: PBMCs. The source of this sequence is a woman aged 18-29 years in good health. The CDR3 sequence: CASSSGGGRGVNTEAFF. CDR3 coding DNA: TGTGCCAGCAGCTCCGGGGGGGGCCGGGGTGTGAACACTGAAGCTTTCTTT.